This TCR beta chain was sequenced during a study of T cell repertoires in cytomegalovirus infection. Across the whole study: Alongside well-studied HLA-B-restricted CMV epitopes, recently identified HLA-C-restricted CMV epitopes were also used.

Via MiXCR, TCRdb re-called the reads, giving one row per CDR3 protein. This sample has about 110,000 distinct CDR3 sequences, with around 31% found just once. Germline V gene lookup returns CDR1 SGHRS and CDR2 YFSETQ. This CDR3 region has 15 residues. V was shortened by 0 bases and J by 7 bases, with 11 bases between the two germline ends. Comments on this clonotype: Its antigen is unidentified.

This sequence was found in a human donor in good health (CMV status not recorded). Some clones in this sample may be carry-over from other donors' samples. This sequence joins TRBV5-1 and TRBJ1-6; D possibly corresponds to TRBD1 (5 bases). The sample in question was CD8+ T cells from cultured PBMCs, obtained from culture after CMV antigen stimulation. CDR3 loop: CASSLGGRKNSPLHF. The CDR3 nucleotides read TGCGCCAGCAGCTTGGGGGGACGAAAAAATTCACCCCTCCACTTT.